This T cell receptor beta chain was recorded in a study of spatial heterogeneity in lung cancer. This CDR3 comprises 15 residues. Trimming took 1 base from V and 4 from J, leaving 14 bases between them. Germline V gives CDR1 DFQATT, CDR2 SNEGSKA (reference sequence). Every TCR cDNA molecule bore its own unique molecular identifier. TCRdb re-called the 5' RACE reads with MiXCR, one entry per CDR3 protein. In the table there are 55,000 to 75,000 distinct CDR3 sequences, 7.5% to 9% of which are singletons. This clonotype was counted between two and nine times. This sample's time point: sample taken at primary tumor resection. Frozen PBMC, nontumor lung or tumor provided whole RNA, which was sequenced unsorted.

The clonotype comes from a female donor with early-stage non-small cell lung cancer. This sample comprised PBMCs, obtained at surgery. The chain has TRBV20-1 and TRBJ1-3; D may be TRBD1 (6 bases). CDR3 sequence reads: CSARANRDIGNTIYF. In DNA, the CDR3 is TGCAGTGCTAGAGCCAACCGGGACATCGGAAACACCATATATTTT.